This passage covers 12 T cell receptor beta chains from one sample sequenced in a study of OX40 agonist ivuxolimab in advanced cancers. Using immunoSEQ multiplex PCR, the repertoire was profiled, and TCRdb retains in-frame clones only, with some absent. The sample carries some 21,000 clones, roughly 88% recorded once. The sample here was CD4+ or CD8+ T cells sorted from blood, taken in a trial of the OX40 agonist ivuxolimab. The receptors stem from an adult with an advanced solid tumor such as melanoma, head and neck, liver or kidney cancer.

The chain is built from TRBV6-5 and TRBJ2-7; 7 bases align to TRBD1. J gave up 3 bases and V 0 bases, and 5 bases lay outside the gene matches. Germline assignment: CDR1 MNHEY and CDR2 SVGAGI. This CDR3 contains 15 residues. CDR3 nucleotide sequence: TGTGCCAGCAGTTACTCAGACAGGGCCAGCTACGAGCAGTACTTC. Its translation is CASSYSDRASYEQYF.

This chain links TRBV28 with TRBJ1-5, with 8 bases that match TRBD1. Per the germline V gene, CDR1 is MDHEN and CDR2 is SYDVKM. The CDR3 has 14 residues. The J segment lost 6 bases and the V segment lost 3 bases, leaving 4 bases of the junction unmatched. CDR3 nucleotide sequence: TGTGCCAGCAGTTTGGGACAGGTTCGTCAGCCCCAGCATTTT. This translates into CASSLGQVRQPQHF.

The chain uses TRBV4-2 and TRBJ2-7; TRBD2 might be the D (7 bases). The CDR3 sequence is 21 residues long. Germline V gives CDR1 LGHNA, CDR2 YNFKEQ. The germline V and J ends were trimmed by 0 bases and 0 bases, with 27 bases remaining between them. The CDR3 loop is CASSQEGGAGVAPGDSYEQYF. CDR3 nucleotide sequence: TGTGCCAGCAGCCAAGAAGGCGGCGCGGGAGTGGCTCCAGGGGACTCCTACGAGCAGTACTTC.

This chain connects TRBV10-2 to TRBJ1-1; 11 bases are shared with TRBD1. This CDR3 region has 14 residues. J lost 4 bases, V lost 4 bases, and 2 bases had no gene match. The germline V gene encodes CDR1 WSHSY and CDR2 SAAADI. CDR3 in amino acids: CASSAGTGGTEAFF. CDR3 nucleotide sequence: TGCGCCAGCAGTGCCGGGACAGGGGGCACTGAAGCTTTCTTT.

V usage is TRBV15 and J usage is TRBJ1-2, with unresolved D. The CDR3 length is 14 residues. The ends were cut back, 5 bases at V and 4 bases at J, with 14 bases in the middle. CDR1 and CDR2 (germline): LNHNV, YYDKDF (reference sequence). The CDR3 DNA reads TGTGCCACCAGCGGGTGTGGAAAGACCTATGGCTACACCTTC. It codes for CATSGCGKTYGYTF.

The CDR3 coding sequence is TGCGCCAGCAGTGAGCTACTAGCGGGAGCCACAAATGAGCAGTTCTTC. This encodes CASSELLAGATNEQFF. The V gene is TRBV10-1, the J gene TRBJ2-1, with 11 nucleotides matching TRBD2. This CDR3 has 16 amino acids. Germline lookup yields CDR1 WNHNN and CDR2 SYGVQD (reference sequence). J gave up 7 bases and V 2 bases, and 7 bases lay outside the gene matches.

V gene TRBV9 combines with J gene TRBJ2-2, with D possibly being TRBD2 (7 bases). The germline V gene encodes CDR1 SGDLS and CDR2 YYNGEE. Trimming took 6 bases from V and 5 from J, leaving 14 bases between them. The CDR3 is 14 amino acids. The chain's CDR3 is CASNNREGTGELFF. The CDR3 bases are TGTGCCAGCAACAACAGGGAGGGTACCGGGGAGCTGTTTTTT.

The J gene is TRBJ2-7, the V gene TRBV6-5; 11 bases fit TRBD2. The germline V gene has CDR1 MNHEY and CDR2 SVGAGI. V dropped 5 bases and J dropped 4; count of bases not matched to a gene: 4. The CDR3 has 14 amino acids. The CDR3 here is CASSAGTSGYEQYF. The CDR3 DNA reads as TGTGCCAGCAGTGCCGGGACTAGCGGATACGAGCAGTACTTC.

CDR3 in DNA: TGTGCCTGGAGTGTAGGGGCAAATGAGCAGTTCTTC. Translation: CAWSVGANEQFF. The chain is built from TRBV30 and TRBJ2-1; the D gene is possibly TRBD1 (5 bases). The CDR3 runs 12 residues. Trimming stripped 0 bases from V and 7 bases from J, with 7 bases between. Germline V gene sequence: CDR1 GTSNPN, CDR2 SVGIG (reference sequence).

The chain has TRBV28 and TRBJ2-6; D is undetermined. Germline loops: CDR1 MDHEN, CDR2 SYDVKM. The CDR3 runs 15 residues. Trimming took off 6 bases at V and 0 bases at J, with 9 bases between the two ends. The CDR3 nucleotides are TGTGCCAGCAGCCTTATTATCTCTGGGGCCAACGTCCTGACTTTC. Its protein product is CASSLIISGANVLTF.

This sequence joins TRBV12-5 and TRBJ2-7; D is uncertain. The CDR3 totals 12 residues. The germline gives CDR1 LGHNT, CDR2 FRNRAP. The V gene lost 4 bases and the J gene lost 6 bases, with 10 bases spanning the gap. This CDR3 is CASGWASSEQYF. CDR3 DNA sequence: TGTGCTAGTGGTTGGGCCAGTAGCGAGCAGTACTTC.

The J gene is TRBJ2-2, the V gene TRBV4-2; 10 bases align to TRBD1. The ends lost 4 bases at V and 2 bases at J; junction bases unmatched: 4. Germline values: CDR1 LGHNA, CDR2 YNFKEQ. The CDR3 has 16 residues. CDR3 in DNA: TGTGCCAGCAGCCCAGGGGACAGGGGTAACACCGGGGAGCTGTTTTTT. Its translation is CASSPGDRGNTGELFF.